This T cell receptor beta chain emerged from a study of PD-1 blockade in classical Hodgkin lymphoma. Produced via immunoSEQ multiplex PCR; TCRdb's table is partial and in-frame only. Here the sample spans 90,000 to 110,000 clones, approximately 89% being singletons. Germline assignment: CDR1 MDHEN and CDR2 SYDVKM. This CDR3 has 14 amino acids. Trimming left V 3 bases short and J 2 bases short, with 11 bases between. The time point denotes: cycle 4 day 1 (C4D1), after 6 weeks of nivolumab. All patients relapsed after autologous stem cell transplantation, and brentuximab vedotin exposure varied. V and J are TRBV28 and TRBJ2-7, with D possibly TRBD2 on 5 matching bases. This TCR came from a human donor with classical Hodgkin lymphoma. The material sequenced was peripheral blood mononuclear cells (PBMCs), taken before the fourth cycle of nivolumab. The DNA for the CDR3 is TGTGCCAGCAGTTTTGGCGGGCCCCCCTACGAGCAGTACTTC. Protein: CASSFGGPPYEQYF.